Shown below are 4 T cell receptor beta chains from a single sample sequenced in a study of CD8 T cells in ankylosing spondylitis. MiXCR, run by TCRdb on the 5' RACE reads, gives a single entry per CDR3 protein. The profile covers about 140,000 distinct CDR3 sequences, with approximately 8.4% appearing a single time and 7.3% taken by the ten largest. The sequenced material came from synovial fluid, either unsorted or a sorted T cell fraction (not recorded which). These receptor sequences come from a male donor with ankylosing spondylitis.

This clonotype has ten or more counts. CDR3 residues: CASSSIRRGANTEAFF. DNA for the CDR3: TGTGCCAGCAGTTCCATAAGAAGGGGCGCCAACACTGAAGCTTTCTTT. The rearrangement uses TRBV27 and TRBJ1-1; TRBD1 is a possible D gene (5 bases). Germline loops: CDR1 MNHEY, CDR2 SMNVEV (reference sequence). Trimming left V 4 bases short and J 2 bases short, with 17 bases between. The CDR3 loop spans 16 amino acids.

This clonotype was counted many times. The gene calls are TRBV20-1 and TRBJ1-5; TRBD1 is a possible D gene (6 bases). Germline V gene lookup returns CDR1 DFQATT and CDR2 SNEGSKA (reference sequence). The CDR3 covers 14 residues. The V end lost 6 bases, the J end lost 0 bases, and 12 bases lay between the germline ends. The CDR3 is CSAGGMHSNQPQHF. DNA for the CDR3: TGCAGTGCAGGGGGGATGCATAGCAATCAGCCCCAGCATTTT.

This clonotype was observed a few times. The chain joins TRBV15 to TRBJ2-1, with a tentative D call TRBD2 (6 bases). The V gene lost 0 bases and the J gene lost 0 bases, with 12 bases spanning the gap. Per the germline V gene, CDR1 is LNHNV and CDR2 is YYDKDF (reference sequence). The CDR3 covers 17 residues. CDR3 in DNA: TGTGCCACCAGCAGAGATCTAGGCGGGGACTCCTACAATGAGCAGTTCTTC. As protein: CATSRDLGGDSYNEQFF.

There are many counts of this clonotype. This chain uses TRBV10-3 with TRBJ2-7, with TRBD2 as a possible D gene (6 bases). V was clipped by 6 bases and J by 0 bases, with 15 bases between them. CDR1 and CDR2 from the germline V gene are ENHRY and SYGVKD. The CDR3 consists of 15 residues. The CDR3 DNA reads as TGTGCCATCAGGGGGGACTCAAGGAGCTCCTACGAGCAGTACTTC. This sequence encodes CAIRGDSRSSYEQYF.